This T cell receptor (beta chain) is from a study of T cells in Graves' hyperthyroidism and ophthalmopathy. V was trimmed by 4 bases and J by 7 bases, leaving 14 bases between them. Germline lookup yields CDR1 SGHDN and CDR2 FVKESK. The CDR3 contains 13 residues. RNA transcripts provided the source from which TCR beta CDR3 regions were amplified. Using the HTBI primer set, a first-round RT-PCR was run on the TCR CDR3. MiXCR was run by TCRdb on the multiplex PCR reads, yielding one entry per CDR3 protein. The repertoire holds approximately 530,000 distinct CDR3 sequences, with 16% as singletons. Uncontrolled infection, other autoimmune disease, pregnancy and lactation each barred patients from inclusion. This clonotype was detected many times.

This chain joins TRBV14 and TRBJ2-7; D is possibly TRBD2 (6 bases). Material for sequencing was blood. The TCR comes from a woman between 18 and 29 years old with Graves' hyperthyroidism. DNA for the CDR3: TGTGCCAGCAGCCTACGACCGGGAGAAGAGCAGTACTTC. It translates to CASSLRPGEEQYF.